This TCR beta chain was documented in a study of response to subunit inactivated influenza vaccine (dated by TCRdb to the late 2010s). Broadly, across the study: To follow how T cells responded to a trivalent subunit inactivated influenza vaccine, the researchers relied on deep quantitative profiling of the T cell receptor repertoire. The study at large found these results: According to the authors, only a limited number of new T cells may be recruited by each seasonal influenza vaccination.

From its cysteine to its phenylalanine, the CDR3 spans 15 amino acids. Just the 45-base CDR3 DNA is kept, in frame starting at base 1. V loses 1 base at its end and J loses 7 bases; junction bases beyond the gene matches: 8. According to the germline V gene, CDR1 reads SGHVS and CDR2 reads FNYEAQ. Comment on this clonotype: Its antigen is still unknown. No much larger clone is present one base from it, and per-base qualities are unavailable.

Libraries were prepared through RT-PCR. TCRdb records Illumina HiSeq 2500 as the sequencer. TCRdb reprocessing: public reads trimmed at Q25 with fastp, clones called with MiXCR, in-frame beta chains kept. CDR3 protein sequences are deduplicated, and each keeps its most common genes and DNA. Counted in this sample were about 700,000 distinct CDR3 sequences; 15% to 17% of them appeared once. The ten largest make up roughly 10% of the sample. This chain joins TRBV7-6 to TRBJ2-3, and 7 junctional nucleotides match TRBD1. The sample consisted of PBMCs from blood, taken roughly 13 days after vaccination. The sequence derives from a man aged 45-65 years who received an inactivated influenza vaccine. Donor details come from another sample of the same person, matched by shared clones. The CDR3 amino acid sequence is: CASSLGGGDRHTQYF. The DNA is TGTGCCAGCAGCTTAGGAGGGGGCGATAGGCATACGCAGTATTTT.